This T cell receptor beta chain appears in the sequencing data of a study of early T cells in non-severe SARS-CoV-2 infection. Study-wide points: Database matching using VDJdb favored anti-spike CD8 responses, with private and CD4 specificities left missing.

The table lists this clonotype with a few counts. Its target is not known. CDR1 LGHDT and CDR2 YNNKEL come from the germline V gene (reference sequence). CDR3 length: 12 amino acids. V was shortened by 0 bases and J by 7 bases, with 6 bases between the two germline ends. TCRdb re-called the 5' RACE reads through MiXCR, storing one row per CDR3 protein. The sample records about 26,000 distinct CDR3 sequences, 4% to 5% being singletons. Sequencing was performed on whole blood. This sequence was found in an adult who was a healthcare worker with PCR-confirmed SARS-CoV-2 infection or an uninfected control (not recorded which). The V gene is TRBV3-1, the J gene TRBJ1-1; the D is unclear. CDR3 sequence (DNA): TGTGCCAGCAGCCAAGAGCAGCTTGAAGCTTTCTTT. Translation: CASSQEQLEAFF.